The next 2 T cell receptor beta chains were all read from a single sample in a study of shared clonotypes between healthy human individuals. Data came from immunoSEQ multiplex PCR; TCRdb stores just in-frame clones and leaves some out. There are some 2.3 million clones in the sample; approximately 93% occur only once, and 0.39% lies in the top ten. Sequencing was done on a sample of naive CD4+ T cells from PBMCs. Subset noted: CD45RA+ positively selected. The receptors come from a man between 18 and 35 years old in good health. Some clones in this sample may be carry-over from other donors' samples.

The chain is built from TRBV4-1 and TRBJ2-1, with 10 bases fitting TRBD2. Unmatched junction bases numbered 6, after V lost 3 bases and J lost 4 bases. The length of the CDR3 is 16 residues. Germline V CDR1 and CDR2: MGHRA, YSYEKL. The CDR3 protein is CASSHPGLAHYNEQFF. DNA of the CDR3: TGCGCCAGCAGCCATCCGGGACTAGCGCATTACAATGAGCAGTTCTTC.

The chain has TRBV28 and TRBJ1-5; unclear D gene. Germline assignment: CDR1 MDHEN and CDR2 SYDVKM. The germline V and J ends were trimmed by 3 bases and 7 bases, with 16 bases remaining between them. The CDR3 extends over 15 amino acids. The CDR3 coding sequence is TGTGCCAGCAGTTTTGGGTCCGGCCTAGCCCAGCCCCAGCATTTT. Encoded protein: CASSFGSGLAQPQHF.